A single count supports the clone carrying this T cell receptor beta chain. The data belong to a study of blood T cell repertoires in COVID-19. This table comes from immunoSEQ multiplex PCR, and its TCRdb copy is limited to in-frame clones, with some not included. Altogether a few hundred thousand clones are present, roughly 90% being singletons, with the ten largest covering less than 2%. Germline V gene sequence: CDR1 SGHDT, CDR2 YYEEEE. V shed 2 bases and J shed 0 bases, with 15 bases lying between them. The CDR3 covers 16 residues. Participants were aged about 18 to 90 years, lived in 24 US areas, and enrolled virtually.

Sequencing used PBMCs or T cells enriched from blood (not recorded which). This sequence was found in a woman aged 40-49 years who had recovered from COVID-19. This chain joins TRBV5-6 and TRBJ2-7, with TRBD1 as a possible D gene (6 bases). CDR3 sequence: CASSFWGHSSSYEQYF. CDR3 DNA: TGTGCCAGCAGCTTTTGGGGACACTCCAGCTCCTACGAGCAGTACTTC.